This T cell receptor (beta chain) was observed in a study of cytomegalovirus exposure and HLA in healthy donors. The data were produced by immunoSEQ multiplex PCR, yet TCRdb's version contains in-frame clones alone and is incomplete. This table has 150,000 or so clones, approximately 80% appearing once. This CDR3 spans 14 amino acids. From germline, CDR1 is SEHNR and CDR2 FQNEAQ (reference sequence). Trimming removed 1 base from V and 2 bases from J, with 6 bases in between. This clone was seen more than once but under ten times. The target antigen is unknown. Study outcomes and limitations: Cytomegalovirus association was assigned to approximately 180 TCR beta chains. Accounts indicate the classifier identified cytomegalovirus status with strong specificity and sensitivity.

Sequencing used PBMCs. The TCR comes from a man in his thirties or forties in good health and CMV-seropositive. The chain is built from TRBV7-9 and TRBJ1-5, with D unclear. The chain's CDR3 is CASSLDSRNQPQHF. CDR3 nucleotides: TGTGCCAGCAGCTTAGACAGTCGCAATCAGCCCCAGCATTTT.